This T cell receptor (beta chain) appears in the sequencing data of a study of T cells in Graves' hyperthyroidism and ophthalmopathy (dated 2019 in TCRdb). As for the study more broadly: Peripheral blood was sampled at the time of initial diagnosis, prior to any treatment. TCR V-J signatures able to tell the groups apart were searched for in a discovery cohort of approximately 95 patients, of whom around 43 had Graves' ophthalmopathy and under 65 had stable Graves' hyperthyroidism. Prospective prediction of ophthalmopathy was tested in an independent validation cohort of fewer than 20 hyperthyroidism patients and some 17 patients who later progressed to ophthalmopathy. The 100 or so discovery patients were divided at random into training and test sets in a 7:3 ratio. In roughly six Graves' hyperthyroidism patients, the study also compared T-cell repertoires from thyroid tissue with T-cell repertoires from blood. After blood sampling, hyperthyroidism patients were treated with methimazole at a starting dose of 30 mg daily, and ophthalmopathy patients were treated with high-dose intravenous methylprednisolone. According to the paper, TCR Vbeta CDR3 sequencing was carried out on over 130 peripheral blood samples, which came from some 41 ophthalmopathy, around 75 hyperthyroidism and roughly 17 progressor patients.

Study-wide findings and limitations: Most expanded thyroid clonotypes (frequency above 0.001) were also found in blood, which suggests that blood repertoires may mirror thyroid immune responses. In cross-validation, a model built on a 13 V-J signature told ophthalmopathy apart from stable hyperthyroidism with approximately 91% sensitivity and about 81% specificity, and in testing the same model reached 80%/75%. Sample size was not statistically predetermined, and investigators were not blinded to group allocation. In validation, the model predicted progression to ophthalmopathy a median of 6.5 months before onset, with about 71% sensitivity and roughly 77% specificity.

This clonotype was observed a few times. Its cognate antigen has yet to be identified. Base qualities were left out, and no much larger clone turns up one base away. Moderately to severely active disease, a Clinical Activity Score of at least 3, a NOSPECS grade of at least 4, and a duration under 3 months were present in ophthalmopathy patients. Any patient with an uncontrolled infection, another autoimmune disease, pregnancy or lactation was excluded. Diagnoses were established on the basis of clinical symptoms, serum thyroxine and TRAb, thyroid ultrasound, and orbital computed tomography. Ficoll-Paque density gradient centrifugation was used to isolate PBMCs from 8 to 10 ml of fresh peripheral blood. Trizol reagent was used to extract total RNA, and RNA quality was then checked on an Agilent 2100 Bioanalyzer. TCR beta CDR3 regions were amplified from RNA transcripts. A first-round RT-PCR of the TCR CDR3 used the HTBI primer set with the Qiagen OneStep RT-PCR kit. A second multiplex PCR round built the libraries, followed by size selection and purification. Libraries were sequenced paired-end with 100 bp reads on an Illumina HiSeq2000. The original pipeline was this. SOAPnuke was used to process the raw data, with reads discarded if the reads contained adapters or uncalled bases, had a mean Phred below 15, or lacked an exact constant-primer or identifier match. High-quality paired reads were merged using COPE v1.2.5, and each unique nucleotide sequence was defined as a clonotype. MiTCR v1.1 was used to align the clonotypes against IMGT TRBV, TRBD and TRBJ reference segments. The analysis was restricted to V-J combinations with a frequency above 0.0001, which together covered 99.2% of the repertoires. A TCS score was defined as the ratio of F50 (clonal expansion) to E x V (chaos), with BLOSUM62-based TCRdist applied between CDR3 peptides within each V-J. Welch's t-statistics and random forest reduced 500 to 650 V-J features to under 15, which were used in a naive Bayes classifier (R e1071). The public reads were reanalyzed by TCRdb: fastp trimming at Q25, MiXCR alignment, in-frame beta chains only. Every distinct CDR3 protein forms one entry, paired with its most common genes and DNA. These V and J calls are TCRdb output, not the study's own analysis. The sample records some 300,000 distinct CDR3 sequences, around a fifth of which are singletons. The ten top clones hold under 40% of the sample.

V lost 5 bases and J lost 5 bases, and the count of bases not matched to a germline gene is 10. The CDR3 contains 15 residues, cysteine and phenylalanine counted. Of all the DNA, just the CDR3 is kept, 45 bases in frame from base 1. The germline V gene sets CDR1 to SGDLS and CDR2 to YYNGEE. The rearranged segments are TRBV9 and TRBJ2-5; 9 central nucleotides agree with TRBD1. Sequences were obtained from blood. The source of this sequence is a man in his fifties with Graves' ophthalmopathy. The nucleotide sequence reads as follows: TGTGCCAGCAGTCGAATTACAGGGGGCGCCGAGACCCAGTACTTC. Translated, this gives CASSRITGGAETQYF.